The T cell receptor (beta chain) under discussion was sequenced for a study of CD8 T cells in Susac syndrome. CD8+ and CD4+ T cells from blood underwent TCR beta sequencing, which was carried out in a high-throughput format. Treatment-naive patients with stable or active relapsing-remitting disease served as multiple sclerosis controls. TEMRA cells were FACS-enriched, with CD8+ and CD4+ T cells isolated negatively. V was trimmed by 4 bases and J by 4 bases, leaving 8 bases between them. This CDR3 spans 13 amino acids. cDNA came from roughly 0.5 to 1 ug RNA primed by random hexamers. The amplification used immunoSEQ multiplex PCR on TCR beta CDR3; it spanned 54 Vbeta and 13 Jbeta. TCRdb called the immunoSEQ multiplex PCR reads again in MiXCR, with one record for every CDR3 protein. This sample has some 450,000 distinct CDR3 sequences, with approximately 89% found just once. This clonotype was observed a few times.

The chain uses TRBV12-3 or TRBV12-4 and TRBJ2-1, with D perhaps matching TRBD2 (6 bases). The origin of this receptor is a human donor with multiple sclerosis. Sequences were obtained from CD8+ T cells from PBMCs. Written as DNA, the CDR3 is TGTGCCAGCAGTTGGGACTTGTACAATGAGCAGTTCTTC. Translation gives CASSWDLYNEQFF.